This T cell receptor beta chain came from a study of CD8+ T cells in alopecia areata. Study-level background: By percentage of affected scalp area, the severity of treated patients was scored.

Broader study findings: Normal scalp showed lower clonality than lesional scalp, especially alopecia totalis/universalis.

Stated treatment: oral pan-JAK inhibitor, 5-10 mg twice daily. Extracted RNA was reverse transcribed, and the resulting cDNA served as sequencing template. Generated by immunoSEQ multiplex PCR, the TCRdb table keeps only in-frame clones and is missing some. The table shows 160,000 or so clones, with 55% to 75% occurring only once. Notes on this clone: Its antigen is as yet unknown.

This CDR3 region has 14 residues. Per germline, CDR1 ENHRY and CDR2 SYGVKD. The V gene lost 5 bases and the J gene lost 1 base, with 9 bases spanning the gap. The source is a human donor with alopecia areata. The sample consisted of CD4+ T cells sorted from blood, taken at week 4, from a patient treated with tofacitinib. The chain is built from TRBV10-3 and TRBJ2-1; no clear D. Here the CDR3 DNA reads TGTGCCATCAGTCTCAAGACTTCCTACAATGAGCAGTTCTTC. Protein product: CAISLKTSYNEQFF.